What follows describes a single TCR beta chain. The antigen is not known. Treatment denoted: some 20 received Ad26.COV2.S at low or high dose, single or two shots; a few received placebo; per-sample allocation not given. The study sampled participants on day 63 after the first vaccine or placebo injection. An adult aged 18-55 years in Boston served as the donor. This specimen comes from a study of Ad26.COV2.S vaccination and SARS-CoV-2 variants. Study conclusions and caveats: Substantial breadth in spike-specific CD8+ and CD4+ T cell responses was reportedly seen after vaccination. Participants in the vaccine arm had higher spike-specific TCR breadth; placebo recipients had lower.

The CDR3 sequence is 17 residues long. The germline V gene has CDR1 SEHNR and CDR2 FQNEAQ (reference sequence). V was pared by 5 bases and J by 4 bases, with 8 bases of the junction left unmatched. TCRdb keeps only in-frame clones here, not all; method: immunoSEQ multiplex PCR. Of hundreds of thousands of clones listed, 80% to 90% are singletons. This chain connects TRBV7-9 to TRBJ2-2, with TRBD1 matching over 12 bases. The source material was peripheral blood, sampled in a trial of Ad26.COV2.S vaccine versus placebo. The receptor comes from a person aged 18-60 years who received the Ad26.COV2.S COVID-19 vaccine or a placebo. The CDR3 bases are TGTGCCAGCAGCCACGCCGCGGGACAGGGGGCCACCGGGGAGCTGTTTTTT. It encodes CASSHAAGQGATGELFF.